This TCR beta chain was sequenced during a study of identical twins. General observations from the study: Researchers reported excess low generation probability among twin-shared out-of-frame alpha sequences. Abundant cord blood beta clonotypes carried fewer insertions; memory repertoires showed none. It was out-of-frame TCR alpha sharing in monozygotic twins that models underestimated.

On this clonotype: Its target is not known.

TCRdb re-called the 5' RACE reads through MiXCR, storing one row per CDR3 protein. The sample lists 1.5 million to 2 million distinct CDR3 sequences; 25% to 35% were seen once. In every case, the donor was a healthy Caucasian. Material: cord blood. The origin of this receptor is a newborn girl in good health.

CDR3 in DNA: TGTGCCAGCAGCACCCGGACTAGCGGGTTCTTCTCCTACGAGCAGTACTTC. It translates to CASSTRTSGFFSYEQYF. The rearrangement links TRBV7-2 to TRBJ2-7, with 11 bases matching TRBD2. This CDR3 is 17 amino acids long. Germline V gene sequence: CDR1 SGHTA, CDR2 FQGNSA. V was clipped by 5 bases and J by 0 bases; unmatched bases: 9.